This TCR beta chain is drawn from a study of metastatic and nonmetastatic thyroid tumors. Across the study: Across peripheral blood and tumor or nodule tissue samples taken from malignant and benign thyroid patients, the repertoires were compared with one another.

By its share, this clone is medium-sized (0.01 to 0.1%). All patients were treatment-naive before thyroid surgery. Authors' processing steps: Differences in CDR3 between clinicopathological groups were drawn on to build a classifier intended to discriminate distant-metastatic papillary thyroid cancer patients. MiXCR was used by TCRdb to re-call the PCR reads. The V and J calls shown here were made by TCRdb, not taken from the authors' results. The profile shows about 15,000 clones, roughly 34% of them singletons. Germline V gene lookup returns CDR1 SGHAT and CDR2 FQDESV (reference sequence). The CDR3 spans 15 residues. Trimming took 5 bases from V and 3 from J, leaving 15 bases between them.

This chain connects TRBV11-1 to TRBJ2-3, with a tentative D call TRBD2 (5 bases). Input material: tumor tissue. The receptor's source is a male donor with papillary thyroid cancer or a benign thyroid nodule (not recorded which). Some clones in this sample may be carry-over from other donors' samples. The CDR3 reads CASSPLAWYTDTQYF. CDR3 nucleotide sequence: TGTGCCAGCAGCCCGCTAGCTTGGTATACAGATACGCAGTATTTT.